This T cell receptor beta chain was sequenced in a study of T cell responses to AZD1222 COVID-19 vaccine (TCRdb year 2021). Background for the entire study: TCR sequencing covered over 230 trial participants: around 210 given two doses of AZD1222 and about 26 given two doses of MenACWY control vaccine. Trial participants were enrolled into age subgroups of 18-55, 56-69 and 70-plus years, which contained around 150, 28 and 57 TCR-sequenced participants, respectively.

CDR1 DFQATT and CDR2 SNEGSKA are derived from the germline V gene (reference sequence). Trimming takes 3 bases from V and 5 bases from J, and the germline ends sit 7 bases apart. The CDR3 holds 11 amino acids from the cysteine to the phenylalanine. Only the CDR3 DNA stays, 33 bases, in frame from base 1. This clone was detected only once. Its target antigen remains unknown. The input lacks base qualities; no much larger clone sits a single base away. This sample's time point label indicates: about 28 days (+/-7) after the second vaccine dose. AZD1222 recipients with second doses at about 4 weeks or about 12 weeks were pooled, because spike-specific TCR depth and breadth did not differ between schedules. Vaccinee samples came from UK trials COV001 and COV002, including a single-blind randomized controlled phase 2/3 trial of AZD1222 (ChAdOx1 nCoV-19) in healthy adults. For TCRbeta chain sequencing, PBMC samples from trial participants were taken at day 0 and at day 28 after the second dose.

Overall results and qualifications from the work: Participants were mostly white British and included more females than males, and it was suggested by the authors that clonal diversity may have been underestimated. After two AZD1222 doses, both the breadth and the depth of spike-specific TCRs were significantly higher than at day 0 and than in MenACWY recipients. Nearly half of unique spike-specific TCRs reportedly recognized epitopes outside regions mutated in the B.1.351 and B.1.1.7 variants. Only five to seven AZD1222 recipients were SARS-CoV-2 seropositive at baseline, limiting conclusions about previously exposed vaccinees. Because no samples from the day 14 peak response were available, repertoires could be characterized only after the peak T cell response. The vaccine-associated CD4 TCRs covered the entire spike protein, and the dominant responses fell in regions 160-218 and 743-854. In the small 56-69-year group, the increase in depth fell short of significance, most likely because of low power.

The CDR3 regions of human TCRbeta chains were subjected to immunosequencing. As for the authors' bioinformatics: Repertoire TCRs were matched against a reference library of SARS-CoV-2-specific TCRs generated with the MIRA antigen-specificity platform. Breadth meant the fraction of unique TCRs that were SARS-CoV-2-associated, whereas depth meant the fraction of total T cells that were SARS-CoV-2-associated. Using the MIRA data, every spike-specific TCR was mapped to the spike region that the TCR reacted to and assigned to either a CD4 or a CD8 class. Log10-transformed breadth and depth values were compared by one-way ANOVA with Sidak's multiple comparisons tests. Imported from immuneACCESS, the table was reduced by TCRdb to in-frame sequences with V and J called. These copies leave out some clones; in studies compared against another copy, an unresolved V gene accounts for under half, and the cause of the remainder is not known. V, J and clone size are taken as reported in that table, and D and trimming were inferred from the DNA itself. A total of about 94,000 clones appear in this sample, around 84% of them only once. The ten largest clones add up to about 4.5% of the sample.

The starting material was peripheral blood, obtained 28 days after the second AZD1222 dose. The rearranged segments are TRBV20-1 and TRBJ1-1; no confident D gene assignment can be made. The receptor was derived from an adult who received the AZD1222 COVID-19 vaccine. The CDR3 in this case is CSASSGTEAFF. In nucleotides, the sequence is TGCAGTGCTAGTTCCGGAACTGAAGCTTTCTTT.